This TCR beta chain came from a study of T cells in Graves' hyperthyroidism and ophthalmopathy. Study summary: It was at initial diagnosis, before any treatment, that peripheral blood was collected. Study outcomes and limitations: Within blood appeared most thyroid clonotypes that had expanded above 0.001. Ophthalmopathy was predicted by the model a median of roughly 6.6 months ahead of onset.

Germline V gene lookup returns CDR1 DFQATT and CDR2 SNEGSKA (reference sequence). Deletions cut 6 bases from V and 0 bases from J, with 15 bases between. This CDR3 spans 14 amino acids. Orbital computed tomography, thyroid ultrasound, serum thyroxine and TRAb, and clinical symptoms together informed the diagnoses. This clonotype was found many times. Its antigen remains unknown. There were TCR beta CDR3 regions amplified from RNA transcripts. The HTBI set primed first-round TCR CDR3 RT-PCR. TCRdb ran MiXCR on the multiplex PCR reads and lists one entry per CDR3 protein. The sample carries about 350,000 distinct CDR3 sequences, around 13% recorded once.

The sequence came from a woman aged 25 to 45 with Graves' hyperthyroidism. The material sequenced was blood. The genes are TRBV20-1 and TRBJ2-7; D possibly corresponds to TRBD2 (6 bases). The CDR3 spells CSAINRDSSYEQYF. The CDR3 coding sequence is TGCAGTGCCATAAACCGGGACTCCTCCTACGAGCAGTACTTC.